Below are 21 T cell receptor beta chains sequenced from a single sample in a study of T cell clones after liver transplantation. The method was immunoSEQ multiplex PCR; TCRdb's version includes in-frame clones alone and lacks a portion of them. The sample lists about 2,900 clones, approximately 24% occurring once. Sequencing of dividing CFSE-low cells from the MLR defined alloreactive TCRbeta sequences. No antigen has been assigned to these receptors. The source material was CD4+ T cells from PBMCs cultured with third-party cells. These receptors were obtained from a human patient who received a liver transplant. Some T cells may have originated in the graft donor.

There are a few counts of this clone. The chain recombines TRBV7-9 with TRBJ2-2; 12 nucleotides match TRBD2. Unmatched junction bases numbered 6, after V lost 6 bases and J lost 7 bases. Looked up from germline, CDR1 is SEHNR and CDR2 is FQNEAQ (reference sequence). The CDR3 sequence is 15 residues long. CDR3 residues: CASRPGLAGRGELFF. Written as DNA, the CDR3 is TGTGCCAGCAGACCAGGACTAGCGGGACGCGGGGAGCTGTTTTTT.

This clone has only a few counts. The rearrangement uses TRBV9 and TRBJ2-2; D unresolved. V was trimmed by 0 bases and J by 1 base, leaving 7 bases between them. The CDR3 length is 15 residues. Germline CDR1 reads SGDLS; CDR2 reads YYNGEE. CDR3 region: CASSVEWVNTGELFF. In DNA, the CDR3 is TGTGCCAGCAGCGTAGAATGGGTGAACACCGGGGAGCTGTTTTTT.

The sample holds a few counts of this clone. The chain recombines TRBV5-3 with TRBJ2-7; D is unresolved. TRBV5-3 is an ORF, and what it does is uncertain. The CDR3 sequence is 11 residues long. Trimming took 8 bases from V and 7 from J, leaving 13 bases between them. The CDR3 reads CASSRIGEQYF. The CDR3 coding sequence is TGTGCCAGCAGCCGCATAGGGGAGCAGTACTTC.

This clone is categorized as medium-sized. The chain recombines TRBV19 with TRBJ1-5, with D hard to call. Germline V gene lookup returns CDR1 LNHDA and CDR2 SQIVND (reference sequence). The CDR3 loop spans 13 amino acids. V was clipped by 4 bases and J by 3 bases, with 7 bases between them. CDR3 DNA: TGTGCCAGTAGTACTCAGACCAATCAGCCCCAGCATTTT. It is translated as CASSTQTNQPQHF.

As for this clone: A much larger clone is a single base away; this may be a read error. The rearrangement joins TRBV19 to TRBJ2-5; TRBD2 matches at 7 bases. The CDR3 is 13 residues long. Trimming at V came to 8 bases and at J to 4 bases, leaving 7 bases not matched to a gene. Germline lookup yields CDR1 LNHDA and CDR2 SQIVND (reference sequence). CDR3 amino acids: CASGGGSGETQYF. The CDR3 region has the DNA TGTGCCAGTGGGGGGGGGAGTGGAGAGACCCAGTACTTC.

This clone was found a few times. The rearrangement uses TRBV5-4 and TRBJ2-1, with 16 bases identical to TRBD2. Unmatched junction bases numbered 14, after V lost 4 bases and J lost 10 bases. Germline V gene data show CDR1 as SGHNT and CDR2 as YYREEE (reference sequence). The CDR3 runs 18 residues. In nucleotides, the CDR3 is TGTGCCAGCAGCGGCCCGCCCGGGACTAGCGGGGGGGCAAGAGAGCAGTTCTTC. It translates to CASSGPPGTSGGAREQFF.

This clone was observed a handful of times. The rearrangement joins TRBV5-4 to TRBJ1-2; the match to TRBD1 covers 9 bases. J was trimmed by 3 bases and V by 3 bases; bases with no gene match: 6. Germline CDR1 reads SGHNT; CDR2 reads YYREEE (reference sequence). The CDR3 is 15 residues long. DNA for the CDR3: TGTGCCAGCAGCTCTACAGGGGGCGCGGACTATGGCTACACCTTC. Its translation is CASSSTGGADYGYTF.

V usage is TRBV5-4 and J usage is TRBJ2-1, with D perhaps TRBD2 (6 bases). Germline assignment: CDR1 SGHNT and CDR2 YYREEE (reference sequence). V shed 0 bases and J shed 2 bases, with 15 bases lying between them. The CDR3 runs to 17 residues. DNA for the CDR3: TGTGCCAGCAGCTTGGTGGGACTCGCCTATGCCTACAATGAGCAGTTCTTC. It is translated as CASSLVGLAYAYNEQFF.

This chain links TRBV11-1 with TRBJ2-3; D unresolved. This CDR3 spans 13 amino acids. Per germline, CDR1 SGHAT and CDR2 FQDESV (reference sequence). V was cut by 3 bases and J by 5 bases, with 9 bases left in between. The CDR3 here is CASSLDAEDTQYF. Written as DNA, the CDR3 is TGTGCCAGCAGCTTGGACGCGGAAGATACGCAGTATTTT.

The chain carries TRBV7-9 and TRBJ1-2, with D hard to call. The germline V gene has CDR1 SEHNR and CDR2 FQNEAQ (reference sequence). The V end was cut by 6 bases, the J end by 10 bases, with 27 bases between. The length of the CDR3 is 16 residues. The CDR3 DNA is TGTGCCAGCAGGTGGACGGTCCATCCGAGGTCCTTCACCTACACCTTC. As protein: CASRWTVHPRSFTYTF.

The chain uses TRBV7-6 and TRBJ2-1; unclear D gene. Germline V gene lookup returns CDR1 SGHVS and CDR2 FNYEAQ. This CDR3 has 15 amino acids. V was clipped by 5 bases and J by 0 bases, with 11 bases between them. The CDR3 bases are TGTGCCAGCAGCCCCCGGACGGCCTCCTACAATGAGCAGTTCTTC. It yields the protein CASSPRTASYNEQFF.

The chain couples TRBV7-9 to TRBJ2-1; 8 positions agree with TRBD2. Germline values: CDR1 SEHNR, CDR2 FQNEAQ (reference sequence). V shed 3 bases, J shed 6 bases, and the junction held 4 bases outside the gene matches. The length of the CDR3 is 14 residues. The CDR3 DNA reads TGTGCCAGCAGCTTGGCCGGGACTAGCAATGAGCAGTTCTTC. It yields the protein CASSLAGTSNEQFF.

The V gene is TRBV7-9, the J gene TRBJ1-1; D ambiguous. Deletions cut 1 base from V and 7 bases from J, with 10 bases between. The CDR3 is 13 amino acids. The germline V gene encodes CDR1 SEHNR and CDR2 FQNEAQ (reference sequence). The CDR3 protein is CASSLDMIDEAFF. The CDR3 nucleotides are TGTGCCAGCAGCTTAGATATGATAGATGAAGCTTTCTTT. The full variable domain, with the rest looked up from reference TRBV7-9 and TRBJ1-1, is DTGVSQNPRHKITKRGQNVTFRCDPISEHNRLYWYRQTLGQGPEFLTYFQNEAQLEKSRLLSDRFSAERPKGSFSTLEIQRTEQGDSAMYLCASSLDMIDEAFFGQGTRLTVV.

This clone has more than one count but fewer than ten. The chain combines TRBV19 with TRBJ1-4, with 7 bases matching TRBD1. The CDR3 is made up of 13 amino acids. Germline trimming cut 8 bases from V and 7 bases from J; bases unmatched to any gene: 7. The germline CDR1 and CDR2 sequences are LNHDA and SQIVND (reference sequence). CDR3 region: CASGRQGVEKLFF. The CDR3 coding sequence is TGTGCCAGTGGTAGGCAGGGGGTTGAAAAACTGTTTTTT.

This clone was found a few times. The chain uses TRBV5-1 and TRBJ2-3, with 8 bases identical to TRBD2. The length of the CDR3 is 17 residues. Germline CDR1 reads SGHRS; CDR2 reads YFSETQ. Unmatched junction bases numbered 10, after V lost 3 bases and J lost 1 base. The DNA for the CDR3 is TGCGCCAGCAGCTCAACGCGGGCCGGGGGGGGCACAGATACGCAGTATTTT. This sequence encodes CASSSTRAGGGTDTQYF. The whole variable domain, remainder taken from reference TRBV5-1 and TRBJ2-3, is KAGVTQTPRYLIKTRGQQVTLSCSPISGHRSVSWYQQTPGQGLQFLFEYFSETQRNKGNFPGRFSGRQFSNSRSEMNVSTLELGDSALYLCASSSTRAGGGTDTQYFGPGTRLTVL.

The chain is built from TRBV8-2 and TRBJ2-6. TRBV8-2 is a documented pseudogene. This CDR3 is 17 amino acids long. The CDR3 DNA is TGTGGCAAGTTCAGCAAGATAACACAAAGTCGGGCCAACGTCCTGACTTTC. It translates to CGKFSKITQSRANVLTF.

This clone is labeled large. The chain couples TRBV19 to TRBJ2-7, with 7 bases lining up with TRBD1. The CDR3 runs 14 residues. The germline V gene has CDR1 LNHDA and CDR2 SQIVND (reference sequence). V gave up 2 bases and J gave up 1 base; unmatched junction bases: 2. CDR3 loop: CASSITGDSYEQYF. The CDR3 DNA reads TGTGCCAGTAGTATAACAGGGGATTCCTACGAGCAGTACTTC.

The J gene is TRBJ1-5, the V gene TRBV6-5; D is possibly TRBD1 (6 bases). The CDR3 is 14 residues long. The germline gives CDR1 MNHEY, CDR2 SVGAGI. Trimming left V 2 bases short and J 6 bases short, with 11 bases between. CDR3 residues: CASSYNRVSQPQHF. The CDR3 DNA sequence: TGTGCCAGCAGTTACAACAGGGTGAGTCAGCCCCAGCATTTT.

This clone came up a few times. The chain joins TRBV7-9 to TRBJ1-2; D might be TRBD1 (5 bases). V lost 5 bases and J lost 5, with 18 bases in between. Germline V lookup: CDR1 SEHNR, CDR2 FQNEAQ (reference sequence). The CDR3 is made up of 15 amino acids. CDR3 nucleotides: TGTGCCAGCAGCCAAGCCGCCGGGACGACGTATGGCTACACCTTC. Amino acids: CASSQAAGTTYGYTF.

This clone was detected a few times. V and J are TRBV5-1 and TRBJ2-3; D possibly uses TRBD1 or TRBD2 (7 bases each). The germline CDR1 and CDR2 sequences are SGHRS and YFSETQ. Trimming cost V 0 bases and J 2 bases, with 19 bases left between them. The CDR3 has 18 amino acids. CDR3 loop: CASSLVAGGGSNTDTQYF. As DNA, the CDR3 is TGCGCCAGCAGCTTGGTTGCAGGGGGGGGTTCGAACACAGATACGCAGTATTTT. Supplemented by reference TRBV5-1 and TRBJ2-3, the full variable domain reads KAGVTQTPRYLIKTRGQQVTLSCSPISGHRSVSWYQQTPGQGLQFLFEYFSETQRNKGNFPGRFSGRQFSNSRSEMNVSTLELGDSALYLCASSLVAGGGSNTDTQYFGPGTRLTVL.

This clone is labeled as large. This rearrangement joins TRBV2 to TRBJ2-1, with 8 bases fitting TRBD2. The CDR3 extends over 14 amino acids. The ends lost 8 bases at V and 4 bases at J; junction bases unmatched: 7. The germline CDR1 and CDR2 sequences are SNHLY and FYNNEI. The CDR3 nucleotides are TGTGCCAGCTTAGAGCGGGGGAAATACAATGAGCAGTTCTTC. It specifies CASLERGKYNEQFF.